This note documents a single T cell receptor beta chain sequence. The data were taken from a study of blood T cell repertoires in COVID-19. Turning to the study itself: Acute-phase and convalescent COVID-19 samples originated in the United States, Italy and Spain.

Here immunoSEQ multiplex PCR was the method, and the copy in TCRdb shows in-frame clones only, minus some. The table records hundreds of thousands of clones, under 90% of them present only once. Two negative PCRs, clearance, or symptom resolution had been documented for recovered Cohort 3 donors. This receptor was obtained from a woman in her 30s who had recovered from COVID-19. The sequencing input was PBMCs or T cells enriched from blood (not recorded which).

CDR3 DNA: TGTGCCAGCAGCCAAGATCTGTTGGGAACTAGCGGGAGGGCCCAAGAGACCCAGTACTTC. Protein: CASSQDLLGTSGRAQETQYF. The rearrangement uses TRBV3-1 (or the pseudogene TRBV3-2) and TRBJ2-5, with 13 nucleotides matching TRBD2. The CDR3 loop spans 20 amino acids. J was trimmed by 1 base and V by 0 bases; bases with no gene match: 11. CDR1 and CDR2 (germline): LGHDT, YNNKEL (reference sequence).